These 22 T cell receptor beta chains originate from one sample sequenced in a study of shared clonotypes between healthy human individuals. Sequenced by immunoSEQ multiplex PCR; TCRdb stores in-frame clones only, minus some. This sample yields roughly 2 million clones, of which 90% to 97% are seen a single time; 0.13% belongs to the top ten. Sequencing was performed on naive CD4+ T cells sorted from blood. Subset indicated: CD45RA+ positively selected. The receptor set was obtained from a man younger than 30 in good health.

This chain connects TRBV28 to TRBJ1-2, with 8 bases that match TRBD1. This CDR3 spans 13 amino acids. CDR1 and CDR2 (germline): MDHEN, SYDVKM. The J segment lost 12 bases and the V segment lost 5 bases, leaving 11 bases of the junction unmatched. The CDR3 loop reads CASSQPGTGQNTF. CDR3 sequence (DNA): TGTGCCAGCAGTCAACCCGGGACAGGTCAAAACACCTTC.

The V and J genes are TRBV7-3 and TRBJ1-1; 7 positions agree with TRBD1. V dropped 4 bases and J dropped 6; count of bases not matched to a gene: 11. This CDR3 region has 15 residues. Germline V gene data show CDR1 as SGHTA and CDR2 as FQGTGA. CDR3 sequence reads: CASSSRQGSLAEAFF. The CDR3 nucleotides read TGTGCCAGCAGCTCCCGACAGGGAAGTCTGGCTGAAGCTTTCTTT.

The CDR3 region has the DNA TGTGCCAGCACCCCCGGGGGAGCTTTCTTT. Residues: CASTPGGAFF. The gene calls are TRBV21-1 and TRBJ1-1. TRBV21-1 is labeled a pseudogene. CDR3 length: 10 amino acids.

The rearrangement joins TRBV9 to TRBJ2-2; 8 bases map to TRBD2. Germline V gene sequence: CDR1 SGDLS, CDR2 YYNGEE. V gave up 0 bases and J gave up 3 bases; unmatched junction bases: 4. The CDR3 has 16 amino acids. CDR3 in DNA: TGTGCCAGCAGCGTAGGCGGGGGGCAGTACACCGGGGAGCTGTTTTTT. Translating gives CASSVGGGQYTGELFF.

This chain connects TRBV6-4 to TRBJ2-7, with TRBD2 identical over 8 bases. CDR1 and CDR2 (germline): MRHNA, SNTAGT. The V gene end was trimmed by 2 bases and the J gene end by 0 bases; junction bases not matched to a gene: 6. The CDR3 consists of 16 residues. CDR3 amino acids: CASSDQTSELSYEQYF. DNA of the CDR3: TGTGCCAGCAGTGACCAGACTAGCGAACTCTCCTACGAGCAGTACTTC.

The rearrangement joins TRBV6-5 to TRBJ1-3; 7 bases align to TRBD1. The CDR3 is made up of 15 amino acids. J gave up 1 base and V 7 bases, and 7 bases lay outside the gene matches. Germline V gene data show CDR1 as MNHEY and CDR2 as SVGAGI. The CDR3 loop is CASTPGGLSGNTIYF. The CDR3 region has the DNA TGTGCCAGCACTCCAGGGGGGTTATCTGGAAACACCATATATTTT.

The V call is TRBV30, the J call TRBJ2-1; 9 bases are a match to TRBD2. The CDR3 sequence is 14 residues long. Trimming at V came to 0 bases and at J to 7 bases, leaving 4 bases not matched to a gene. Germline V gene lookup returns CDR1 GTSNPN and CDR2 SVGIG (reference sequence). CDR3 sequence: CAWSVSGRGNEQFF. DNA for the CDR3: TGTGCCTGGAGTGTTAGCGGGAGAGGGAATGAGCAGTTCTTC. Looking up the rest from reference TRBV30 and TRBJ2-1 gives the full variable domain: SQTIHQWPATLVQPVGSPLSLECTVEGTSNPNLYWYRQAAGRGLQLLFYSVGIGQISSEVPQNLSASRPQDRQFILSSKKLLLSDSGFYLCAWSVSGRGNEQFFGPGTRLTVL.

This clone came up once. CDR3 region: CASSLVGTAPYEQYF. The CDR3 DNA is TGTGCCAGCAGCTTAGTGGGGACAGCTCCCTACGAGCAGTACTTC. This chain connects TRBV7-2 to TRBJ2-7, with 7 bases fitting TRBD1. Germline V gene data show CDR1 as SGHTA and CDR2 as FQGNSA. Trimming removed 1 base from V and 2 bases from J; junction bases left unmatched: 5. This CDR3 spans 15 amino acids.

The V and J genes are TRBV6-6 and TRBJ1-2, with D possibly TRBD1 on 5 matching bases. Germline-derived CDR1 and CDR2 are MNHNY and SVGAGI (reference sequence). The CDR3 consists of 15 residues. Trimming shortened V by 4 bases and J by 4 bases, and 16 bases separated the two germline ends. The CDR3 nucleotides are TGTGCCAGCAGTTTGGGGACCGTCGGCGCCTATGGCTACACCTTC. This encodes CASSLGTVGAYGYTF.

This clone has only one observation. Here the CDR3 DNA reads TGCGCCAGCAACCGAAGGGGTGGCGGGGCCGCGAACACCGGGGAGCTGTTTTTT. Translating it yields CASNRRGGGAANTGELFF. The chain joins TRBV5-1 to TRBJ2-2; D is possibly TRBD2 (6 bases). The germline gives CDR1 SGHRS, CDR2 YFSETQ. V lost 6 bases and J 0 bases, leaving 21 bases between the germline ends. The CDR3 is 18 residues long.

The rearrangement uses TRBV2 and TRBJ2-2, with D tentatively TRBD1 (6 bases). The ends were cut back, 6 bases at V and 7 bases at J, with 12 bases in the middle. CDR1 is SNHLY and CDR2 is FYNNEI in the germline V gene. CDR3 length: 13 amino acids. The CDR3 bases are TGTGCCAGCAGCGTGGACAGTCGCGGGGAGCTGTTTTTT. This codes for CASSVDSRGELFF.

Here the CDR3 DNA reads TGCGCCAGCAGCTTGATAGGGGACGGTAGCTACAATGAGCAGTTCTTC. It is translated as CASSLIGDGSYNEQFF. This chain uses TRBV5-1 with TRBJ2-1; D tentatively fits TRBD1 or TRBD2 (5 bases each). CDR1 SGHRS and CDR2 YFSETQ come from the germline V gene. This CDR3 is built from 16 residues. The V gene lost 1 base and the J gene lost 3 bases, with 14 bases spanning the gap.

The V gene is TRBV27, the J gene TRBJ1-6; 7 bases map to TRBD1. The CDR3 runs to 14 residues. The germline V gene encodes CDR1 MNHEY and CDR2 SMNVEV (reference sequence). With 6 bases clipped from V and 4 bases from J, the junction kept 3 bases outside the gene matches. The DNA of the CDR3 is TGTGCCAGCAGGCGGACAGGTTATAATTCACCCCTCCACTTT. Translated, it gives CASRRTGYNSPLHF.

A note on this clone: In the same sample, other DNA sequences code for this CDR3. The chain carries TRBV7-2 and TRBJ1-1; TRBD1 is a possible D gene (5 bases). Germline CDR1 and CDR2: SGHTA and FQGNSA. The V gene lost 4 bases and the J gene lost 4 bases, with 7 bases spanning the gap. This CDR3 contains 12 residues. DNA for the CDR3: TGTGCCAGCAGCTCTGGGGGCACTGAAGCTTTCTTT. Encoded protein: CASSSGGTEAFF. Full variable domain (missing parts from reference TRBV7-2 and TRBJ1-1): GAGVSQSPSNKVTEKGKDVELRCDPISGHTALYWYRQSLGQGLEFLIYFQGNSAPDKSGLPSDRFSAERTGGSVSTLTIQRTQQEDSAVYLCASSSGGTEAFFGQGTRLTVV.

J is TRBJ2-1 and V is TRBV2; D unresolved. Trimming removed 7 bases at V and 2 bases at J, with 6 bases between. The CDR3 sequence is 12 residues long. Germline CDR1 reads SNHLY; CDR2 reads FYNNEI. The CDR3 reads CASKKTYNEQFF. The CDR3 DNA follows: TGTGCCAGCAAAAAAACCTACAATGAGCAGTTCTTC.

CDR3 protein: CASSPKSYNEQFF. In DNA form, the CDR3 reads TGTGCCAGCAGCCCAAAGTCCTACAATGAGCAGTTCTTC. The V call is TRBV27, the J call TRBJ2-1, with D unclear. Trimming stripped 6 bases from V and 1 base from J, with 7 bases between. The CDR3 spans 13 residues. Germline assignment: CDR1 MNHEY and CDR2 SMNVEV (reference sequence).

As regards this clone: Additional DNA sequences in this sample encode the identical CDR3. The rearrangement links TRBV6-1 to TRBJ2-7, with 9 nucleotides matching TRBD2. Germline V gene data show CDR1 as MNHNS and CDR2 as SASEGT. The V gene end was trimmed by 3 bases and the J gene end by 4 bases; junction bases not matched to a gene: 4. The CDR3 consists of 14 residues. The CDR3 coding sequence is TGTGCCAGCAGTGAGGCGGGAGGGTGGTACGAGCAGTACTTC. Amino acid sequence: CASSEAGGWYEQYF.

V is TRBV6-1 and J is TRBJ1-5; D not certain. The V end was cut by 0 bases, the J end by 6 bases, with 6 bases between. The CDR3 is made up of 13 amino acids. Germline V gene lookup returns CDR1 MNHNS and CDR2 SASEGT. DNA of the CDR3: TGTGCCAGCAGTGAAGCGCCTCGTCAGCCCCAGCATTTT. Translating gives CASSEAPRQPQHF.

Of note for this clone: This sample includes further DNA sequences coding for the same CDR3. The genes are TRBV15 and TRBJ1-1; a weak D match, TRBD1 (5 bases). V was shortened by 3 bases and J by 5 bases, with 10 bases between the two germline ends. The germline CDR1 and CDR2 sequences are LNHNV and YYDKDF (reference sequence). The CDR3 is made up of 13 amino acids. The CDR3 region is CATSSAGGTEAFF. In DNA form, the CDR3 reads TGTGCCACCAGCAGCGCGGGGGGTACTGAAGCTTTCTTT.

V is TRBV10-1 and J is TRBJ2-7; TRBD1 agrees at 7 bases. V trimming: 2 bases; J trimming: 3 bases; junction bases outside the gene matches: 7. The V gene's germline CDR1 is WNHNN and CDR2 SYGVQD (reference sequence). This CDR3 has 15 amino acids. CDR3 region: CASSEPGQGVYEQYF. The CDR3 bases are TGCGCCAGCAGTGAGCCGGGGCAGGGGGTCTACGAGCAGTACTTC.

The chain links TRBV2 to TRBJ1-4; a possible D gene is TRBD1 (5 bases). The germline V and J ends were trimmed by 4 bases and 2 bases, with 8 bases remaining between them. Germline CDR1 and CDR2: SNHLY and FYNNEI. There are 14 residues in the CDR3. For the CDR3, the DNA is TGTGCCAGCAGTGTCCAGGGTACTAATGAAAAACTGTTTTTT. Its translation: CASSVQGTNEKLFF.

The chain joins TRBV7-2 to TRBJ1-3, with D uncertain. This CDR3 contains 16 residues. Germline CDR1 SGHTA, CDR2 FQGNSA. V dropped 1 base and J dropped 3 bases, with 13 bases sitting between them. Written as DNA, the CDR3 is TGTGCCAGCAGCTTAGTAGCCAGCGACCTTGGAAACACCATATATTTT. Translated: CASSLVASDLGNTIYF.